The present T cell receptor (beta chain) was sequenced within a study of blood T cell repertoires in COVID-19. At the level of the study: COVID-19 samples collected from the United States, Italy and Spain covered acute and convalescent phases.

In the study's own analysis: Amplification from reference gene primers served as the basis for estimated nucleated cell counts. The table came from immunoSEQ multiplex PCR; TCRdb's copy has only in-frame clones and leaves some out. V, J and clone size reflect that table, while D and trimming were determined from the DNA. The table shows 76,000 or so clones, with roughly 85% occurring only once. CDR1 is MNHEY, CDR2 SMNVEV, per germline (reference sequence). V lost 3 bases to trimming and J lost 6 bases, with 15 bases between them. The CDR3 has 15 amino acids. This receptor was obtained from a man aged 30 to 45 with acute or convalescent COVID-19. Sequencing was carried out using peripheral blood. V usage is TRBV27 and J usage is TRBJ1-5, with D possibly being TRBD1 (6 bases). The CDR3 sequence: CASSLVGGGSQPQHF. CDR3 DNA: TGTGCCAGCAGTTTGGTCGGGGGGGGCAGTCAGCCCCAGCATTTT.